This TCR beta chain was captured in a study of T cell responses to AZD1222 COVID-19 vaccine. Study results and limitations: In all cases, repertoires were sampled only after the peak T cell response.

Trimming took off 7 bases at V and 1 base at J, with 13 bases between the two ends. The germline V gene encodes CDR1 SQVTM and CDR2 ANQGSEA. This CDR3 has 13 residues. For this clone: Its target is unknown.

The assay was immunoSEQ multiplex PCR, and TCRdb's table has in-frame clones only and misses some. The sample holds 90,000 to 120,000 clones, about 92% seen once. The chain carries TRBV29-1 and TRBJ1-1; D is possibly TRBD1 (5 bases). This TCR was sampled from an adult who received the AZD1222 COVID-19 vaccine. The sequences come from peripheral blood, collected 28 days after the second AZD1222 dose. The CDR3 DNA reads TGCAGCGCCAAGGGACTGACGAACACTGAAGCTTTCTTT. This encodes CSAKGLTNTEAFF.